Each of the 3 T cell receptor beta chains below was sequenced from the same sample in a study of shared clonotypes between healthy human individuals. Only in-frame clones appear in the TCRdb table, and some are missing; sequencing was by immunoSEQ multiplex PCR. In the table there are approximately 2.5 million clones, around nine tenths of which are singletons. Sequenced input: naive CD4+ T cells sorted from blood. Subset in this sample: CD45RA+ positively selected. The receptors stem from a man aged 18 to 29 in good health.

J is TRBJ1-2 and V is TRBV21-1. TRBV21-1 is marked as a pseudogene. The CDR3 length is 12 residues. For the CDR3, the DNA is TGTGCCAGCAGCATCCGATGGTATGGCTACACCTTC. Amino acids: CASSIRWYGYTF.

V usage is TRBV7-2 and J usage is TRBJ2-7; 11 bases line up with TRBD2. In germline, CDR1 is SGHTA, CDR2 FQGNSA. Trimming cost V 8 bases and J 7 bases; bases outside gene matches: 10. This CDR3 comprises 14 residues. CDR3 residues: CASGTSGRFGEQYF. As DNA, the CDR3 is TGTGCCAGCGGTACTAGCGGGAGATTCGGAGAGCAGTACTTC.

The chain has TRBV7-6 and TRBJ2-6; D gene unclear. This CDR3 is 15 amino acids long. The germline V gene has CDR1 SGHVS and CDR2 FNYEAQ. Trimming stripped 1 base from V and 2 bases from J, with 6 bases between. The CDR3 coding sequence is TGTGCCAGCAGCTTAGTCTCACCTGGGGCCAACGTCCTGACTTTC. It translates to CASSLVSPGANVLTF.